These 27 T cell receptor beta chains were all obtained from the same sample, sequenced in a study of Ad26.COV2.S vaccination and SARS-CoV-2 variants. Treatment given: 19 received Ad26.COV2.S at low or high dose, single or two shots; about 5 received placebo; per-sample allocation not given. Samples came from day 63 after the first vaccine or placebo injection. The method was immunoSEQ multiplex PCR; TCRdb's version includes in-frame clones alone and lacks a portion of them. This sample has over 400,000 clones, with about nine tenths found just once. This specimen consisted of peripheral blood, obtained in a trial of Ad26.COV2.S vaccine versus placebo. These receptors were obtained from a person between 18 and 59 years old who received the Ad26.COV2.S COVID-19 vaccine or a placebo.

The chain joins TRBV12-3 or TRBV12-4 to TRBJ2-7, with 10 bases aligning to TRBD2. V trimming: 5 bases; J trimming: 5 bases; junction bases outside the gene matches: 3. The CDR3 contains 13 residues. The CDR3 DNA follows: TGTGCCAGCAGTACTAGCGGGGTCAACGAGCAGTACTTC. This sequence encodes CASSTSGVNEQYF.

The V and J genes are TRBV2 and TRBJ2-7; perhaps TRBD1 as D (8 bases). V was trimmed by 8 bases and J by 5 bases, leaving 16 bases between them. From germline, CDR1 is SNHLY and CDR2 FYNNEI. The CDR3 is 13 amino acids. CDR3 in amino acids: CASRSTGGDEQYF. In DNA form, the CDR3 reads TGTGCCAGCCGAAGTACAGGGGGGGACGAGCAGTACTTC.

The V call is TRBV5-1, the J call TRBJ2-1; 10 bases are a match to TRBD1. This CDR3 contains 16 residues. Losses at the gene ends were 2 bases for V and 6 bases for J; bases not matched to a gene: 8. The germline V gene encodes CDR1 SGHRS and CDR2 YFSETQ. The CDR3, as DNA: TGCGCCAGCAGCTTCACCGGACAGGGGGGAGGCAATGAGCAGTTCTTC. It is translated as CASSFTGQGGGNEQFF.

The CDR3 nucleotides read TGTGCCAGCAGTTTATCGGGGAACTCCTACGAGCAGTACTTC. Encoded protein: CASSLSGNSYEQYF. The chain couples TRBV27 to TRBJ2-7; D not resolved. Trimming left V 0 bases short and J 0 bases short, with 6 bases between. The germline CDR1 and CDR2 sequences are MNHEY and SMNVEV (reference sequence). This CDR3 has 14 amino acids.

The rearrangement joins TRBV18 to TRBJ2-7, with 9 bases lining up with TRBD1. CDR1 KGHSH and CDR2 LQKENI come from the germline V gene. The CDR3 covers 15 residues. The J segment lost 2 bases and the V segment lost 5 bases, leaving 7 bases of the junction unmatched. CDR3 sequence reads: CASSMGQGGTYEQYF. The CDR3 nucleotides are TGTGCCAGCTCAATGGGACAGGGTGGAACCTACGAGCAGTACTTC.

This chain links TRBV4-1 with TRBJ2-3; maybe TRBD2 (6 bases). CDR3 length: 14 amino acids. CDR1 MGHRA and CDR2 YSYEKL come from the germline V gene. V gave up 6 bases and J gave up 2 bases, with 12 bases separating them. CDR3 sequence (DNA): TGCGCCAGCAGGCGGGACCTAAACACAGATACGCAGTATTTT. Translated: CASRRDLNTDTQYF.

The V gene is TRBV6-5, the J gene TRBJ1-1; D possibly corresponds to TRBD1 (5 bases). The CDR3 is made up of 15 amino acids. Germline V gene lookup returns CDR1 MNHEY and CDR2 SVGAGI. Trimming took 7 bases from V and 5 from J, leaving 20 bases between them. The CDR3 sequence: CASIAMEGYRTEAFF. The CDR3 bases are TGTGCCAGCATCGCTATGGAAGGGTACAGGACTGAAGCTTTCTTT.

This chain uses TRBV5-1 with TRBJ2-5; D is tentatively TRBD1 or TRBD2 (5 bases each). With 2 bases removed from V and 5 bases from J, the gap between germline ends came to 13 bases. Germline CDR1 and CDR2: SGHRS and YFSETQ. This CDR3 has 14 residues. The CDR3 coding sequence is TGCGCCAGCAGCTTCCAGGGCGGGCACGAGACCCAGTACTTC. The encoded protein is CASSFQGGHETQYF.

This chain's CDR3 is CASSISGLNTEAFF. In nucleotides, the CDR3 is TGTGCCAGTAGTATATCAGGTCTGAACACTGAAGCTTTCTTT. The rearrangement links TRBV19 to TRBJ1-1; D is unclear. Germline CDR1 reads LNHDA; CDR2 reads SQIVND (reference sequence). Trimming cost V 2 bases and J 0 bases, with 7 bases left between them. The CDR3 consists of 14 residues.

The CDR3 DNA follows: TGTGCCAGCAGTTACTCCCAGGGTAGGGGGGAGCTGTTTTTT. Protein: CASSYSQGRGELFF. V is TRBV6-2 or TRBV6-3 and J is TRBJ2-2; D possibly corresponds to TRBD1 (5 bases). The CDR3 loop spans 14 amino acids. CDR1 and CDR2 (germline): MNHEY, SVGEGT. The ends were cut back, 0 bases at V and 8 bases at J, with 10 bases in the middle.

V usage is TRBV7-8 and J usage is TRBJ2-3; 10 bases fit TRBD2. The CDR3 is 15 amino acids. With V trimmed by 6 bases and J by 4 bases, 7 bases remained unmatched. Germline loops: CDR1 SGHVS, CDR2 FQNEAQ. The CDR3 region has the DNA TGTGCCAGCAGAATTACTAGCGGGGATGCAGATACGCAGTATTTT. It is translated as CASRITSGDADTQYF. Looking up the rest from reference TRBV7-8 and TRBJ2-3 gives the full variable domain: GAGVSQSPRYKVAKRGQDVALRCDPISGHVSLFWYQQALGQGPEFLTYFQNEAQLDKSGLPSDRFFAERPEGSVSTLKIQRTQQEDSAVYLCASRITSGDADTQYFGPGTRLTVL.

J is TRBJ1-1 and V is TRBV6-5; D ambiguous. The CDR3 runs 13 residues. V lost 2 bases, J lost 1 base, and 5 bases lay in between. Germline CDR1 reads MNHEY; CDR2 reads SVGAGI. CDR3 bases: TGTGCCAGCAGTTACGGCAAGAACACTGAAGCTTTCTTT. Translation: CASSYGKNTEAFF.

V and J are TRBV5-4 and TRBJ2-2; D is perhaps TRBD2 (6 bases). V was shortened by 1 base and J by 2 bases, with 9 bases between the two germline ends. Germline V gene sequence: CDR1 SGHNT, CDR2 YYREEE (reference sequence). There are 15 residues in the CDR3. CDR3 in amino acids: CASSLFGGNTGELFF. CDR3 sequence (DNA): TGTGCCAGCAGCTTGTTCGGGGGTAACACCGGGGAGCTGTTTTTT.

This sequence joins TRBV7-5 and TRBJ2-1. TRBV7-5 is listed as a pseudogene. The CDR3 is 15 residues long. Here the CDR3 reads CARSLDSALGNEQFF. DNA of the CDR3: TGTGCCAGAAGCTTAGACAGTGCCCTCGGGAATGAGCAGTTCTTC.

The V and J genes are TRBV27 and TRBJ2-7; D possibly corresponds to TRBD1 (5 bases). CDR1 and CDR2 (germline): MNHEY, SMNVEV (reference sequence). CDR3 length: 16 amino acids. V was trimmed by 2 bases and J by 2 bases, leaving 16 bases between them. The CDR3: CASSLEFGAKAYEQYF. The CDR3 DNA reads as TGTGCCAGCAGTTTAGAGTTTGGGGCTAAGGCCTACGAGCAGTACTTC.

This clone was seen a single time. The rearrangement links TRBV6-5 to TRBJ2-1; D call uncertain. Trimming shortened V by 2 bases and J by 5 bases, and 13 bases separated the two germline ends. This CDR3 has 15 residues. Germline V gives CDR1 MNHEY, CDR2 SVGAGI. In DNA, the CDR3 is TGTGCCAGCAGTTACACGGCCTTAACCCACAATGAGCAGTTCTTC. Translated, it gives CASSYTALTHNEQFF.

The chain links TRBV30 to TRBJ1-6; TRBD1 might be the D (5 bases). Germline lookup yields CDR1 GTSNPN and CDR2 SVGIG (reference sequence). This CDR3 has 14 residues. V was pared by 4 bases and J by 10 bases, with 17 bases between. The CDR3 region has the DNA TGTGCCTGGACCTCAGGAGGGGTTGGATCACCCCTCCACTTT. Translating gives CAWTSGGVGSPLHF.

The gene calls are TRBV4-3 and TRBJ2-6, with D maybe TRBD2 (5 bases). Between the trimmed V and J ends, which lost 0 bases and 0 bases, there was a span of 9 bases. Per the germline V gene, CDR1 is LGHNA and CDR2 is YSLEER. The CDR3 has 17 amino acids. This CDR3 is CASSQDVGISGANVLTF. CDR3 DNA: TGCGCCAGCAGCCAAGATGTCGGGATCTCTGGGGCCAACGTCCTGACTTTC.

The V call is TRBV5-6, the J call TRBJ1-2, with 10 bases aligning to TRBD1. The ends lost 2 bases at V and 6 bases at J; junction bases unmatched: 10. The CDR3 covers 16 residues. Germline CDR1 reads SGHDT; CDR2 reads YYEEEE. The CDR3 loop reads CASSLIRDRGTHGYTF. The CDR3 DNA reads as TGTGCCAGCAGCTTAATCCGGGACAGGGGTACGCATGGCTACACCTTC. The variable domain in full, with the rest retrieved from reference TRBV5-6 and TRBJ1-2, is DAGVTQSPTHLIKTRGQQVTLRCSPKSGHDTVSWYQQALGQGPQFIFQYYEEEERQRGNFPDRFSGHQFPNYSSELNVNALLLGDSALYLCASSLIRDRGTHGYTFGSGTRLTVV.

The CDR3 loop reads CASSFGWGTPDTQYF. The CDR3 DNA is TGCGCCAGCAGTTTTGGCTGGGGCACGCCAGATACGCAGTATTTT. The chain recombines TRBV5-1 with TRBJ2-3, with D perhaps matching TRBD1 (5 bases). There are 15 residues in the CDR3. V lost 5 bases and J lost 4, with 17 bases in between. CDR1 SGHRS and CDR2 YFSETQ come from the germline V gene.

V is TRBV12-3 or TRBV12-4 and J is TRBJ1-1; D is unresolved. The CDR3 consists of 13 residues. The V gene lost 3 bases and the J gene lost 3 bases, with 8 bases spanning the gap. CDR3 amino acids: CASSFQDYTEAFF. CDR3 DNA: TGTGCCAGCAGTTTTCAGGACTACACTGAAGCTTTCTTT.

V is TRBV19 and J is TRBJ1-2; D remains ambiguous. This CDR3 comprises 16 residues. V was pared by 6 bases and J by 4 bases, with 21 bases between. Per the germline V gene, CDR1 is LNHDA and CDR2 is SQIVND (reference sequence). CDR3 residues: CASSLGITAGFYGYTF. The CDR3 DNA reads as TGTGCCAGTAGCCTCGGTATCACAGCTGGATTCTATGGCTACACCTTC.

This clone was recorded once. V is TRBV7-6 and J is TRBJ1-6; 9 bases are shared with TRBD1. Per germline, CDR1 SGHVS and CDR2 FNYEAQ. The CDR3 has 16 residues. Losses at the gene ends were 5 bases for V and 8 bases for J; bases not matched to a gene: 10. In DNA, the CDR3 is TGTGCCAGCAGCACCAGGGACAGGGATTGGCATTCACCCCTCCACTTT. It yields the protein CASSTRDRDWHSPLHF.

The chain couples TRBV7-2 to TRBJ2-1; TRBD1 might be the D (5 bases). Trimming took off 7 bases at V and 7 bases at J, with 17 bases between the two ends. CDR1 is SGHTA, CDR2 FQGNSA, per germline. This CDR3 is 14 amino acids long. CDR3 DNA sequence: TGTGCCAGCATCCTTAATACAGGTTCTAATGAGCAGTTCTTC. Translation gives CASILNTGSNEQFF.

This clone was detected only a few times. The chain has TRBV5-1 and TRBJ1-6; D might be TRBD1 (5 bases). This CDR3 contains 14 residues. Per germline, CDR1 SGHRS and CDR2 YFSETQ. V was shortened by 7 bases and J by 9 bases, with 17 bases between the two germline ends. CDR3 in amino acids: CASSSQGVSSPLHF. CDR3 bases: TGCGCCAGCTCTTCCCAAGGGGTGAGTTCACCCCTCCACTTT.

Only one count was recorded for this clone. The chain carries TRBV5-4 and TRBJ2-7; D remains ambiguous. The CDR3 loop spans 16 amino acids. Germline CDR1 is SGHNT and CDR2 is YYREEE (reference sequence). The V and J ends lost 0 bases and 0 bases respectively, with 13 bases between them. The CDR3 DNA reads as TGTGCCAGCAGCTTGGGTGTCTCCCTTGGCTCCTACGAGCAGTACTTC. Translating it yields CASSLGVSLGSYEQYF.

The gene calls are TRBV7-8 and TRBJ1-5; possible D gene TRBD1, 6 bases. Germline CDR1 reads SGHVS; CDR2 reads FQNEAQ. The V gene lost 4 bases and the J gene lost 5 bases, with 12 bases spanning the gap. This CDR3 is 14 amino acids long. The CDR3 is CASSSYTGYQPQHF. The DNA for the CDR3 is TGTGCCAGCAGCTCCTATACAGGGTATCAGCCCCAGCATTTT.